Below, 9 T cell receptor beta chains from the same sample are listed, as sequenced in a study of T cell responses to AZD1222 COVID-19 vaccine. TCRdb keeps only in-frame clones here, not all; method: immunoSEQ multiplex PCR. This table has more than 120,000 clones, approximately 89% appearing once. The specimen comprised peripheral blood, sampled 28 days after the second AZD1222 dose. Receptor source: an adult who received the AZD1222 COVID-19 vaccine.

This clone was detected only once. The chain combines TRBV6-6 with TRBJ2-3; 8 nucleotides align to TRBD2. CDR3 size: 16 residues. Germline assignment: CDR1 MNHNY and CDR2 SVGAGI (reference sequence). Trimming cost V 7 bases and J 2 bases; bases outside gene matches: 11. The CDR3 protein is CASTGGVAGLTDTQYF. CDR3 sequence (DNA): TGTGCCAGCACGGGGGGGGTTGCGGGGCTCACAGATACGCAGTATTTT.

This sequence joins TRBV21-1 and TRBJ2-7; TRBD1, the D gene given by the table, was not confirmed from the DNA. TRBV21-1 is given as a pseudogene. CDR3 size: 14 residues. CDR3 region: CASSSGQGNREQYF. The DNA of the CDR3 is TGTGCCAGCAGCTCGGGACAGGGGAATCGGGAGCAGTACTTC.

The rearrangement links TRBV28 to TRBJ2-2; TRBD2 matches at 9 bases. Per germline, CDR1 MDHEN and CDR2 SYDVKM. This CDR3 contains 18 residues. With 6 bases clipped from V and 5 bases from J, the junction kept 16 bases outside the gene matches. The DNA for the CDR3 is TGTGCCAGCAGGGGGACTAGCTGGCCTCGTAGAGTGACCGGGGAGCTGTTTTTT. This codes for CASRGTSWPRRVTGELFF.

The CDR3 protein is CASTLPGRGSNNEQFF. The CDR3 bases are TGTGCCAGCACCCTACCAGGACGCGGATCAAACAATGAGCAGTTCTTC. The chain carries TRBV27 and TRBJ2-1; D remains ambiguous. Germline-derived CDR1 and CDR2 are MNHEY and SMNVEV (reference sequence). Trimming took 7 bases from V and 5 from J, leaving 21 bases between them. The CDR3 is 16 amino acids.

The chain is built from TRBV9 and TRBJ1-1, with D possibly TRBD1 on 6 matching bases. CDR1 and CDR2 (germline): SGDLS, YYNGEE. There are 13 residues in the CDR3. V lost 6 bases and J 3 bases, leaving 12 bases between the germline ends. Here the CDR3 DNA reads TGTGCCAGCACCTGGGGGGCGGACACTGAAGCTTTCTTT. Its protein product is CASTWGADTEAFF.

V usage is TRBV30 and J usage is TRBJ1-1; D gene uncertain. The CDR3 contains 12 residues. CDR1 and CDR2 from the germline V gene are GTSNPN and SVGIG (reference sequence). Trimming removed 0 bases from V and 5 bases from J, with 7 bases in between. The CDR3 DNA reads as TGTGCCTGGAGTGTAAGCCGAACTGAAGCTTTCTTT. The encoded protein is CAWSVSRTEAFF.

The chain joins TRBV25-1 to TRBJ1-1, with TRBD1 identical over 8 bases. The germline gives CDR1 MGHDK, CDR2 SYGVNS. J lost 5 bases, V lost 6 bases, and 14 bases had no gene match. The CDR3 extends over 16 amino acids. DNA for the CDR3: TGTGCCAGCAGGGAAGGTGGCAGGGGGCGCGGTACTGAAGCTTTCTTT. It translates to CASREGGRGRGTEAFF.

This chain links TRBV6-5 with TRBJ1-2; 9 bases fit TRBD1. Trimming took 7 bases from V and 4 from J; bases not matched to a gene: 1. The CDR3 has 12 amino acids. Germline CDR1 is MNHEY and CDR2 is SVGAGI. This chain's CDR3 is CASTTGGYGYTF. The CDR3, as DNA: TGTGCCAGCACGACAGGGGGCTATGGCTACACCTTC.

J is TRBJ2-7 and V is TRBV9; 8 positions agree with TRBD2. V lost 3 bases and J lost 4; bases outside the gene matches: 6. The CDR3 is made up of 14 amino acids. Germline loops: CDR1 SGDLS, CDR2 YYNGEE. The CDR3 loop is CASSAGTSSYEQYF. The CDR3 DNA follows: TGTGCCAGCAGCGCCGGGACTAGTTCGTACGAGCAGTACTTC.